A single sample gave rise to the 26 T cell receptor beta chains below, sequenced in a study of cytomegalovirus exposure and HLA in healthy donors. The PCR employed 60 Vbeta primers together with 13 Jbeta primers. TCRdb's copy holds only in-frame clones and misses some; the assay was immunoSEQ multiplex PCR. The table shows approximately 130,000 clones, with about 9.2% occurring only once. The material sequenced was PBMCs. The receptor set was obtained from a middle-aged woman in good health and CMV-seropositive.

V gene TRBV10-3 combines with J gene TRBJ1-2; TRBD1 matches at 8 bases. Germline values: CDR1 ENHRY, CDR2 SYGVKD. V shed 0 bases, J shed 6 bases, and the junction held 9 bases outside the gene matches. The CDR3 totals 16 residues. This CDR3 is CAISESGGTGSDGYTF. In nucleotides, the CDR3 is TGTGCCATCAGTGAGTCCGGGGGGACAGGTAGCGATGGCTACACCTTC.

This clone was found a few times. The chain recombines TRBV19 with TRBJ1-6; 9 bases are shared with TRBD1. V lost 4 bases to trimming and J lost 8 bases; unmatched junction nucleotides: 3. This CDR3 is built from 14 residues. Germline V CDR1 and CDR2: LNHDA, SQIVND (reference sequence). CDR3 sequence: CASSSWTGDSPLHF. The CDR3 DNA reads as TGTGCCAGTAGTAGCTGGACAGGGGATTCACCCCTCCACTTT.

The chain carries TRBV4-3 and TRBJ2-3; D ambiguous. This CDR3 has 14 amino acids. CDR1 is LGHNA, CDR2 YSLEER, per germline. Trimming removed 1 base from V and 1 base from J, with 6 bases in between. CDR3 residues: CASSQVGRTDTQYF. Written as DNA, the CDR3 is TGCGCCAGCAGCCAAGTGGGCCGCACAGATACGCAGTATTTT.

The V and J genes are TRBV11-2 and TRBJ1-2, with D perhaps TRBD1 (6 bases). Looked up from germline, CDR1 is SGHAT and CDR2 is FQNNGV. Deletions cut 5 bases from V and 4 bases from J, with 17 bases between. This CDR3 has 15 residues. The CDR3 sequence: CASSVSGGAGYGYTF. The DNA for the CDR3 is TGTGCCAGCAGCGTCTCGGGGGGGGCTGGCTATGGCTACACCTTC.

The V call is TRBV5-1, the J call TRBJ2-6; D might be TRBD1 (6 bases). CDR1 is SGHRS and CDR2 is YFSETQ in the germline V gene. V lost 2 bases to trimming and J lost 11 bases, with 20 bases between them. There are 16 residues in the CDR3. DNA for the CDR3: TGCGCCAGCAGCTTCCCCCGAGGGGGAAGGCCGGACGTCCTGACTTTC. Encoded protein: CASSFPRGGRPDVLTF.

Only a few counts were recorded for this clone. This chain connects TRBV7-2 to TRBJ2-5, with D possibly TRBD2 on 6 matching bases. CDR1 is SGHTA, CDR2 FQGNSA, per germline. V was shortened by 1 base and J by 7 bases, with 10 bases between the two germline ends. This CDR3 has 13 residues. The CDR3 DNA reads as TGTGCCAGCAGCTTAGGTCCGGAGGGGACCCAGTACTTC. Encoded protein: CASSLGPEGTQYF.

This clone has more than one count but fewer than ten. The rearrangement joins TRBV19 to TRBJ2-5; tentatively, D is TRBD1 (6 bases). In germline, CDR1 is LNHDA, CDR2 SQIVND (reference sequence). V gave up 6 bases and J gave up 3 bases, with 17 bases separating them. This CDR3 has 15 amino acids. The DNA for the CDR3 is TGTGCCAGTAGCCGGTGGGGGCGGCCGGAAGAGACCCAGTACTTC. Its protein product is CASSRWGRPEETQYF.

This clone was counted only a few times. The CDR3 nucleotides are TGTGCCAGCAGCTTCCGGGACAGGGATTCACCCCTCCACTTT. Amino acid sequence: CASSFRDRDSPLHF. The chain recombines TRBV7-9 with TRBJ1-6; TRBD1 aligns across 9 bases. The germline V gene encodes CDR1 SEHNR and CDR2 FQNEAQ (reference sequence). There are 14 residues in the CDR3. V gave up 3 bases and J gave up 8 bases; unmatched junction bases: 2.

The genes are TRBV18 and TRBJ1-2; no clear D gene. Germline V CDR1 and CDR2: KGHSH, LQKENI. This CDR3 has 15 residues. V gave up 0 bases and J gave up 2 bases, with 10 bases separating them. For the CDR3, the DNA is TGTGCCAGCTCACCACCCCGAGGAGGCAACTATGGCTACACCTTC. This encodes CASSPPRGGNYGYTF.

In this sample, this clone turned up many times. The chain recombines TRBV15 with TRBJ2-5; possibly TRBD1 for D (6 bases). Germline CDR1 LNHNV, CDR2 YYDKDF (reference sequence). V lost 4 bases and J lost 2, with 11 bases in between. This CDR3 region has 14 residues. The CDR3 here is CATSIRTEQETQYF. CDR3 coding DNA: TGTGCCACCAGCATTCGGACAGAGCAAGAGACCCAGTACTTC. Together with reference TRBV15 and TRBJ2-5, the CDR3 gives the full variable domain: DAMVIQNPRYQVTQFGKPVTLSCSQTLNHNVMYWYQQKSSQAPKLLFHYYDKDFNNEADTPDNFQSRRPNTSFCFLDIRSPGLGDTAMYLCATSIRTEQETQYFGPGTRLLVL.

The genes are TRBV7-9 and TRBJ2-5, with 8 bases lining up with TRBD1. The V gene end was trimmed by 5 bases and the J gene end by 3 bases; junction bases not matched to a gene: 11. Germline lookup yields CDR1 SEHNR and CDR2 FQNEAQ (reference sequence). The CDR3 totals 16 residues. For the CDR3, the DNA is TGTGCCAGCAGCCCACACGCAGGGGGCCTCGAAGAGACCCAGTACTTC. Its translation is CASSPHAGGLEETQYF. Variable domain in full (rest from reference TRBV7-9 and TRBJ2-5): DTGVSQNPRHKITKRGQNVTFRCDPISEHNRLYWYRQTLGQGPEFLTYFQNEAQLEKSRLLSDRFSAERPKGSFSTLEIQRTEQGDSAMYLCASSPHAGGLEETQYFGPGTRLLVL.

This chain links TRBV12-5 with TRBJ1-1, with D perhaps TRBD1 (5 bases). The CDR3 is 15 residues long. Germline V gives CDR1 LGHNT, CDR2 FRNRAP. Trimming took 0 bases from V and 5 from J, leaving 13 bases between them. The CDR3: CASGLVRAGWTEAFF. Written as DNA, the CDR3 is TGTGCTAGTGGTTTGGTACGGGCAGGGTGGACTGAAGCTTTCTTT.

This chain joins TRBV2 and TRBJ1-6; no clear D. Germline CDR1 SNHLY, CDR2 FYNNEI. The CDR3 runs to 11 residues. The germline V and J ends were trimmed by 9 bases and 6 bases, with 6 bases remaining between them. DNA for the CDR3: TGTGCCAGGGGCCCTAATTCACCCCTCCACTTT. Protein product: CARGPNSPLHF.

This clone was observed a handful of times. The chain joins TRBV10-1 to TRBJ2-2; 9 nucleotides agree with TRBD1. The trim removed 5 bases at V and 6 bases at J, leaving 4 bases unmatched. The CDR3 sequence is 14 residues long. Germline loops: CDR1 WNHNN, CDR2 SYGVQD (reference sequence). CDR3 sequence reads: CASSPGTGSGELFF. CDR3 coding DNA: TGCGCCAGCAGTCCCGGGACAGGGTCCGGGGAGCTGTTTTTT.

This clone was observed a handful of times. The rearrangement links TRBV5-1 to TRBJ2-1; no firm D call. CDR1 is SGHRS, CDR2 YFSETQ, per germline. V was shortened by 2 bases and J by 0 bases, with 9 bases between the two germline ends. The CDR3 has 15 amino acids. CDR3 bases: TGCGCCAGCAGCTTTGGGCAGATCTCCTACAATGAGCAGTTCTTC. Its translation: CASSFGQISYNEQFF.

This clone has more than one count but fewer than ten. The V and J genes are TRBV19 and TRBJ2-7, with D possibly matching TRBD2 (5 bases). The CDR3 extends over 16 amino acids. Per the germline V gene, CDR1 is LNHDA and CDR2 is SQIVND (reference sequence). V was pared by 0 bases and J by 4 bases, with 16 bases between. CDR3 DNA: TGTGCCAGTAGTATAGAAACCGGGGAGAGGGCATACGAGCAGTACTTC. This encodes CASSIETGERAYEQYF.

This chain connects TRBV11-3 to TRBJ2-1, with 12 positions matching TRBD2. The CDR3 totals 15 residues. Unmatched junction bases numbered 8, after V lost 5 bases and J lost 9 bases. The V gene's germline CDR1 is SGHNT and CDR2 YENEEA. The CDR3, as DNA: TGTGCCAGCAGCCGCCCTAGCGGGGGGGCCGGTGAGCAGTTCTTC. Translating it yields CASSRPSGGAGEQFF.

This chain uses TRBV10-3 with TRBJ1-2, with D unresolved. The CDR3 consists of 12 residues. Per the germline V gene, CDR1 is ENHRY and CDR2 is SYGVKD. V lost 2 bases and J 4 bases, leaving 5 bases between the germline ends. The CDR3 sequence is CAISETTYGYTF. The CDR3 bases are TGTGCCATCAGTGAGACAACCTATGGCTACACCTTC.

The V gene is TRBV29-1, the J gene TRBJ2-5; 7 bases line up with TRBD1. Matching the DNA end better, TRBJ2-7 makes the J call doubtful. Germline loops: CDR1 SQVTM, CDR2 ANQGSEA. The CDR3 spans 13 residues. CDR3: CSASLTGTYEQYF. As DNA, the CDR3 is TGCAGCGCCTCACTGACAGGGACCTACGAGCAGTACTTC.

The V call is TRBV5-1, the J call TRBJ1-1, with 10 bases matching TRBD1. There are 17 residues in the CDR3. V gave up 4 bases and J gave up 1 base; unmatched junction bases: 10. The germline gives CDR1 SGHRS, CDR2 YFSETQ. The CDR3 DNA is TGCGCCAGCAGCACTGGACAGGGGGTAAGTGCGAACACTGAAGCTTTCTTT. It codes for CASSTGQGVSANTEAFF.

This clone was seen only a few times. The chain recombines TRBV5-5 with TRBJ2-1; 11 bases are a match to TRBD1. The germline V gene has CDR1 SGHKS and CDR2 YYEKEE (reference sequence). V shed 4 bases and J 6 bases; nucleotides not matched to a gene: 3. CDR3 length: 14 amino acids. The CDR3 sequence: CASSPGQGGNEQFF. The CDR3 DNA sequence: TGTGCCAGCAGCCCGGGACAGGGGGGCAATGAGCAGTTCTTC.

V and J are TRBV2 and TRBJ1-5; possibly TRBD1 for D (5 bases). CDR1 and CDR2 from the germline V gene are SNHLY and FYNNEI. This CDR3 region has 15 residues. The V end lost 0 bases, the J end lost 2 bases, and 8 bases lay between the germline ends. The CDR3 spells CASSEAGGGNQPQHF. The CDR3 nucleotides are TGTGCCAGCAGTGAAGCGGGGGGAGGCAATCAGCCCCAGCATTTT.

The chain employs TRBV5-6 and TRBJ1-2, with D perhaps matching TRBD1 (5 bases). The CDR3 consists of 13 residues. From germline, CDR1 is SGHDT and CDR2 YYEEEE. The V and J ends lost 1 base and 7 bases respectively, with 11 bases between them. In DNA form, the CDR3 reads TGTGCCAGCAGCTTGTCAGGGAAAGGTGGCTACACCTTC. Translating it yields CASSLSGKGGYTF.

This clone was found many times. The chain uses TRBV2 and TRBJ1-5, with 10 nucleotides matching TRBD1. Germline trimming cut 5 bases from V and 5 bases from J; bases unmatched to any gene: 6. Per germline, CDR1 SNHLY and CDR2 FYNNEI. This CDR3 region has 15 residues. The CDR3 region is CASSTGTGAHQPQHF. The CDR3 DNA follows: TGTGCCAGCAGTACCGGGACAGGGGCACATCAGCCCCAGCATTTT.

The rearrangement links TRBV27 to TRBJ2-7; D gene ambiguous. Trimming shortened V by 6 bases and J by 2 bases, and 11 bases separated the two germline ends. The CDR3 spans 13 residues. Germline V gene data show CDR1 as MNHEY and CDR2 as SMNVEV (reference sequence). CDR3 in amino acids: CASSLRSPYEQYF. CDR3 coding DNA: TGTGCCAGCAGCCTTAGATCCCCCTACGAGCAGTACTTC.

The gene calls are TRBV5-1 and TRBJ1-2; D ambiguous. Germline V gene data show CDR1 as SGHRS and CDR2 as YFSETQ. The CDR3 is 14 residues long. Trimming left V 0 bases short and J 8 bases short, with 14 bases between. CDR3 sequence (DNA): TGCGCCAGCAGCTTGGGAAGGGCGGGTGGCGGCTACACCTTC. It specifies CASSLGRAGGGYTF.